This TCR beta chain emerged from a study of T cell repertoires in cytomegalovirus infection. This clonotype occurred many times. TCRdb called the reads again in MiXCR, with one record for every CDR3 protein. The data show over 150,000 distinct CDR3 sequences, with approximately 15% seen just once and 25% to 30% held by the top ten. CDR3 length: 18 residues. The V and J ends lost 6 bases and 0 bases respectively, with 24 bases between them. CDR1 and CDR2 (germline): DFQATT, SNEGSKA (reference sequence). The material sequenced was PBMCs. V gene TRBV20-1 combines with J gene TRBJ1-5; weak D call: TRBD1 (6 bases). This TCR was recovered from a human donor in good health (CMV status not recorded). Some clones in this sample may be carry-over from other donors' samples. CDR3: CSADGGPPGGYSNQPQHF. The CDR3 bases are TGCAGTGCCGATGGGGGCCCACCGGGGGGATATAGCAATCAGCCCCAGCATTTT.